This is a list of T cell receptor beta chains from one sample in a study of identifying expanded T cells in peripheral blood. The data were produced by immunoSEQ multiplex PCR, yet TCRdb's version contains in-frame clones alone and is incomplete. Of around 100,000 clones listed, approximately 88% are singletons. Sequencing was done on a sample of blood. The receptor set was obtained from a person between 18 and 75 years old in good health. CDR3s include the opening cysteine and the closing phenylalanine or tryptophan. Each record gives: CDR3 protein, CDR3 DNA, V gene, J gene, clone size, D gene. D genes are given only for firm matches. Clone sizes are given selectively: once, few, many, or a class where the clone is expanded.

CASSPLVKNIQYF	TGTGCCAGCTCACCACTCGTCAAAAACATTCAGTACTTC	TRBV18	TRBJ2-4	NA	NA
CASTREADSGNTIYF	TGTGCCAGCACCCGAGAGGCGGACTCTGGAAACACCATATATTTT	TRBV7-9	TRBJ1-3	once	NA
CASSFRDRSTDTQYF	TGTGCCAGCAGCTTCCGGGACAGAAGCACAGATACGCAGTATTTT	TRBV11-3	TRBJ2-3	NA	TRBD1
CASSLGQVYEQYF	TGCGCCAGCAGCTTGGGGCAGGTTTACGAGCAGTACTTC	TRBV5-1	TRBJ2-7	once	NA
CASSVTGNTEAFF	TGTGCCAGCAGCGTAACAGGGAACACTGAAGCTTTCTTT	TRBV25-1	TRBJ1-1	NA	NA
CASSQGLAGGDTQYF	TGCGCCAGCAGCCAAGGACTAGCGGGAGGGGATACGCAGTATTTT	TRBV4-1	TRBJ2-3	NA	TRBD2
CASSYSIGTGFNEQFF	TGTGCCAGCAGTTACTCGATCGGTACGGGATTCAATGAGCAGTTCTTC	TRBV6-5	TRBJ2-1	once	NA
CAWSVLGAGGLNEQYF	TGTGCCTGGAGTGTACTCGGGGCAGGGGGCTTGAACGAGCAGTACTTC	TRBV30	TRBJ2-7	NA	TRBD1
CASSQDFPGNTEAFF	TGCGCCAGCAGCCAAGATTTCCCAGGGAACACTGAAGCTTTCTTT	TRBV4-3	TRBJ1-1	NA	NA
CATSRDFSDTQYF	TGTGCCACCAGCAGAGATTTTTCAGATACGCAGTATTTT	TRBV15	TRBJ2-3	NA	NA
CASTADRETQYF	TGTGCCAGCACGGCAGATCGAGAGACCCAGTACTTC	TRBV2	TRBJ2-5	NA	NA
CASSTGAADYGYTF	TGTGCCAGCAGCACAGGGGCGGCCGACTATGGCTACACCTTC	TRBV28	TRBJ1-2	NA	TRBD1
CASSPPGQAYEQYF	TGTGCCAGCTCACCACCGGGACAGGCCTACGAGCAGTACTTC	TRBV18	TRBJ2-7	NA	TRBD1
CASSNPRDSMYEQYF	TGTGCCAGCAGCAACCCCCGGGACAGTATGTACGAGCAGTACTTC	TRBV11-2	TRBJ2-7	NA	TRBD1
CASRHSGGAAYEQFF	TGTGCCAGCAGACATAGCGGGGGGGCCGCTTATGAGCAGTTCTTC	TRBV7-8	TRBJ2-1	NA	TRBD2
CASSSDGSNYGYTF	TGTGCCAGCAGCTCCGACGGATCTAACTATGGCTACACCTTC	TRBV7-2	TRBJ1-2	NA	NA
CASSLEVGRDTEAFF	TGCGCCAGCAGCTTGGAGGTAGGGAGGGACACTGAAGCTTTCTTT	TRBV5-1	TRBJ1-1	NA	NA
CASSLGGTGNTEAFF	TGTGCCAGCAGCTTAGGGGGGACAGGGAACACTGAAGCTTTCTTT	TRBV7-2	TRBJ1-1	NA	TRBD1
CASAGTDNEKLFF	TGTGCCAGCGCCGGGACAGATAATGAAAAACTGTTTTTT	TRBV6-4	TRBJ1-4	NA	TRBD1
CASSSPRGLGSYEQYF	TGTGCCAGCAGCTCCCCGCGCGGGCTAGGCTCCTACGAGCAGTACTTC	TRBV5-4	TRBJ2-7	NA	NA
CASSPGDGGNTGELFF	TGTGCCAGCAGCCCCGGTGACGGGGGAAACACCGGGGAGCTGTTTTTT	TRBV9	TRBJ2-2	NA	NA
CASSEGEPNQPQHF	TGTGCCAGCAGTGAAGGGGAGCCCAATCAGCCCCAGCATTTT	TRBV6-1	TRBJ1-5	NA	NA
CASSPLDRELFF	TGCGCCAGCAGCCCCCTGGACAGGGAACTGTTTTTT	TRBV4-1	TRBJ1-4	NA	TRBD1
CASSLSTEAFF	TGTGCCAGCAGTTTGAGCACTGAAGCTTTCTTT	TRBV28	TRBJ1-1	NA	NA
CASSLSGGSDEQFF	TGTGCCAGCAGCTTGAGCGGTGGGAGCGATGAGCAGTTCTTC	TRBV5-5	TRBJ2-1	NA	NA
CASSDGLSYEQYF	TGTGCCAGCAGTGATGGGCTCTCCTACGAGCAGTACTTC	TRBV25-1	TRBJ2-7	NA	NA
CASSLAEVRAPELFF	TGCGCCAGCAGCTTGGCCGAAGTAAGGGCCCCGGAGCTGTTTTTT	TRBV5-1	TRBJ2-2	few	NA
CASSLGGDGTEAFF	TGCGCCAGCAGCTTGGGAGGGGATGGCACTGAAGCTTTCTTT	TRBV5-1	TRBJ1-1	NA	NA
CASSRLGGNEQFF	TGTGCCAGTAGTCGGCTGGGGGGGAATGAGCAGTTCTTC	TRBV19	TRBJ2-1	NA	TRBD2
CASSRGQLNTEAFF	TGTGCCAGCAGCCGGGGACAGCTGAACACTGAAGCTTTCTTT	TRBV7-8	TRBJ1-1	NA	TRBD1
CASSPERPRLAGELFF	TGCGCCAGCAGCCCCGAGCGCCCCAGGCTAGCCGGGGAGCTGTTTTTT	TRBV4-1	TRBJ2-2	NA	NA
CASSAGLRGQGRYTF	TGTGCCAGCAGCGCCGGACTCCGGGGACAGGGGAGATACACCTTC	TRBV9	TRBJ1-2	medium-sized	TRBD1
CASSTSGNNEQFF	TGTGCCAGCAGCACTAGCGGGAACAATGAGCAGTTCTTC	TRBV7-6	TRBJ2-1	NA	TRBD2
CASSLTSGTSTDTQYF	TGTGCCAGCAGCCTTACTAGCGGTACTAGCACAGATACGCAGTATTTT	TRBV13	TRBJ2-3	NA	TRBD2
CASSSSPRQGITGELFF	TGTGCCAGCAGCTCATCCCCCCGACAGGGGATCACCGGGGAGCTGTTTTTT	TRBV7-7	TRBJ2-2	NA	TRBD1
CASSHYRGNTEAFF	TGTGCCAGCAGCCATTACAGGGGGAACACTGAAGCTTTCTTT	TRBV14	TRBJ1-1	once	TRBD1
CASSILLANTDTQYF	TGTGCCAGTAGTATATTACTAGCCAACACAGATACGCAGTATTTT	TRBV19	TRBJ2-3	NA	NA
CASQSGHSAWNGYTF	TGTGCCAGTCAATCAGGACACTCCGCGTGGAATGGCTACACCTTC	TRBV28	TRBJ1-2	NA	NA
CASSSEDRAYEQYF	TGTGCCAGCAGCTCCGAGGACAGGGCCTACGAGCAGTACTTC	TRBV5-4	TRBJ2-7	NA	TRBD1
CASSSPGQSTDTQYF	TGTGCCAGCAGTTCTCCGGGACAGAGCACAGATACGCAGTATTTT	TRBV28	TRBJ2-3	once	TRBD1
CASSGGTSLSNEQFF	TGTGCCAGTAGTGGGGGGACTAGTCTCTCAAATGAGCAGTTCTTC	TRBV19	TRBJ2-1	NA	TRBD2
CASSQSGTGYNEQFF	TGTGCCAGCAGTCAGAGCGGGACCGGGTACAATGAGCAGTTCTTC	TRBV6-5	TRBJ2-1	NA	TRBD2